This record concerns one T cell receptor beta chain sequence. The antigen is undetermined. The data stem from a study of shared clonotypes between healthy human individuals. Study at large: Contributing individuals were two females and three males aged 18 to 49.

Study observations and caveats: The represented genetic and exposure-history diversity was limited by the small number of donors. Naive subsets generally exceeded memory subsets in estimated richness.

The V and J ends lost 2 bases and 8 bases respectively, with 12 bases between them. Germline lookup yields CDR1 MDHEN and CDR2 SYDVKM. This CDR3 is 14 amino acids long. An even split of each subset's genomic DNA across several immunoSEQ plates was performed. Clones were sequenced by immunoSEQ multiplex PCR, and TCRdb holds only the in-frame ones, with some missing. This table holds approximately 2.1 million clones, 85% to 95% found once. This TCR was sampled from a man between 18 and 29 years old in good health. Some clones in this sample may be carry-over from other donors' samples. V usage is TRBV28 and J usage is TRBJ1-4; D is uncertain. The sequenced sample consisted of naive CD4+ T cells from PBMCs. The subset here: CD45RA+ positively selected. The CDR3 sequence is CASSLVALGEKLFF. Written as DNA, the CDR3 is TGTGCCAGCAGTTTAGTTGCTCTCGGCGAAAAACTGTTTTTT.